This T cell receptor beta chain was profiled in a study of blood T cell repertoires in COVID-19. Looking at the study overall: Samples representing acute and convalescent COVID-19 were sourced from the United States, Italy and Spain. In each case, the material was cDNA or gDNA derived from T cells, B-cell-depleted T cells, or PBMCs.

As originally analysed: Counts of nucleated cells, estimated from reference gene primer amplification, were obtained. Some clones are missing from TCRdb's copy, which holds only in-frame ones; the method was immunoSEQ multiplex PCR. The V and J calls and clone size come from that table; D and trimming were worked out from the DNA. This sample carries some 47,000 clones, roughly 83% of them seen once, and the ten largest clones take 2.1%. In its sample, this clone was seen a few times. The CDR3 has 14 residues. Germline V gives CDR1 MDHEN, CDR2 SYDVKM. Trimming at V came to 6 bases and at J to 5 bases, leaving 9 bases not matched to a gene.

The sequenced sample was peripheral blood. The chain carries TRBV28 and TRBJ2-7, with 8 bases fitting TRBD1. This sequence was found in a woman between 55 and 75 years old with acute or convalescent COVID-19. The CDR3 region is CASRQGDGWNEQYF. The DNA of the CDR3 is TGTGCCAGCAGACAGGGGGACGGGTGGAACGAGCAGTACTTC.